This TCR beta chain was observed in a study of shared clonotypes between healthy human individuals. Study summary: CD4 naive and memory got three plates each, CD8 naive two, CD8 memory one.

Looked up from germline, CDR1 is MNHNY and CDR2 is SVGAGI (reference sequence). The CDR3 extends over 15 amino acids. The germline V and J ends were trimmed by 5 bases and 3 bases, with 17 bases remaining between them. Study-level findings and limits: Shared clonotypes: approximately 5% naive CD4, about 4% naive CD8, about 2.2% memory CD4, approximately 0.4% memory CD8.

In regard to this clone: As yet, its antigen is unknown.

Repertoires were generated with immunoSEQ multiplex PCR, while TCRdb's copy carries only in-frame clones and drops some. The table has roughly 2.4 million clones, approximately 96% seen once; the top ten hold over 0.1%. V and J are TRBV6-6 and TRBJ2-7; D gene unclear. The TCR was taken from a man aged 18 to 29 in good health. Sequencing used naive CD4+ T cells sorted from blood. Specified subset: CD45RA+ positively selected. This CDR3 reads CASSPPRDTSYEQYF. CDR3 nucleotides: TGTGCCAGCAGTCCTCCCCGTGACACAAGCTACGAGCAGTACTTC.